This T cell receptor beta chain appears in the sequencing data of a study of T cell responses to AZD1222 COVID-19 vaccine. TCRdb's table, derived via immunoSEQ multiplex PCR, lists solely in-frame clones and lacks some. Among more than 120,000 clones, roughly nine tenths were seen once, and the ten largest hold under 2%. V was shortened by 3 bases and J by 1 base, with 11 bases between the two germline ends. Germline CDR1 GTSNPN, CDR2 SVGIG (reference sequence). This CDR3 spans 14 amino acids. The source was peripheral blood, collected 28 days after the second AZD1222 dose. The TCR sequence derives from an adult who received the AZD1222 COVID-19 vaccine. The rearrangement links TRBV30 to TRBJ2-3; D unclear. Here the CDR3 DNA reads TGTGCCTGGAGGTTCATCGCGGGCACAGATACGCAGTATTTT. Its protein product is CAWRFIAGTDTQYF.